This is a list of T cell receptor beta chains from one sample in a study of CD8 T cells in ankylosing spondylitis. TCRdb re-called the 5' RACE reads with MiXCR, one entry per CDR3 protein. Among 250,000 or so distinct CDR3 sequences listed, more than 20% were seen once. The sample consisted of blood, either unsorted or a sorted T cell fraction (not recorded which). The source of these receptors is a male donor with ankylosing spondylitis or in good health (not recorded which). Each CDR3 is given with its conserved first and last residue. A D gene is named only where the DNA matches it firmly. Clone size appears in some rows only: once, few, many, or a class for an expanded clone.

>TRBV30|NA|TRBJ2-7|NA
TGTGCCTGGAGTCACACCCTCCGGGACAAGGCCCCCGCGCAGTACTTC
CAWSHTLRDKAPAQYF
>TRBV10-2|NA|TRBJ2-1|NA
TGCGCCAGCAGTGAGTCGCCCCCCGGACAGAGTTCCAATGAGCAGTTCTTC
CASSESPPGQSSNEQFF
>TRBV10-3|NA|TRBJ2-7|few
TGTGCGACGATGGAGGACACGTCCTACGAGCAGTACTTC
CATMEDTSYEQYF
>TRBV3-1|NA|TRBJ1-1|many
TGTGCCAGCAGCCAGACCCAGGATCGAGAAGCTTTCTTT
CASSQTQDREAFF
>TRBV6-5|NA|TRBJ1-2|once
TGTGCCAGCAGTTACGAAGCAGGCTATGGCTACACCTTC
CASSYEAGYGYTF
>TRBV5-1|NA|TRBJ2-7|many
TGCGCCAGCAGCCCTCGGGGATCCGGAGAAAGCTACGAGCAGTACTTC
CASSPRGSGESYEQYF
>TRBV29-1|NA|TRBJ2-7|many
TGCAGCGTCGAGGTGGAGGGCGGGCAGTACTTC
CSVEVEGGQYF
>TRBV6-1|NA|TRBJ2-7|many
TGTGCCAGCACTCCCGGTGCCCCCTACGAGCAGTACTTC
CASTPGAPYEQYF
>TRBV5-1|NA|TRBJ2-1|many
TGCGCCAGCAGCCCCGGCTGGCCCTACAATGAGCAGTTCTTC
CASSPGWPYNEQFF
>TRBV20-1|TRBD2|TRBJ2-3|few
TGCAGTGCCCTCCTACTAGCGGGTCTTTTCACAGATACGCAGTATTTT
CSALLLAGLFTDTQYF
>TRBV20-1|NA|TRBJ1-1|NA
TGCAGTGCTAGGCCGGGGACGGCGGGGACTGAAGCTTTCTTT
CSARPGTAGTEAFF
>TRBV12-3/TRBV12-4|NA|TRBJ2-7|many
TGTGCCAGCAGTTTAGCGGGAGCACCGTACGAGCAGTACTTC
CASSLAGAPYEQYF
>TRBV12-3/TRBV12-4|NA|TRBJ1-2|NA
TGTGCCAGCAGTTCTGGCAGTAGTAAAACCACTAACTATGGCTACACCTTC
CASSSGSSKTTNYGYTF
>TRBV20-1|TRBD1|TRBJ2-7|many
TGCAGTCCCACTCCGGGGGACAGGGGCTCCTACGAGCAGTACTTC
CSPTPGDRGSYEQYF